Listed here are 31 T cell receptor beta chains from one sample, sequenced in a study of cytomegalovirus exposure and HLA in healthy donors. Sequenced by immunoSEQ multiplex PCR; TCRdb stores in-frame clones only, minus some. The table includes 200,000 to 250,000 clones, around 86% detected once. Sequenced sample: PBMCs. The receptors here all came from a woman aged 18-29 years in good health and CMV-seropositive.

The rearrangement joins TRBV9 to TRBJ2-1; D might be TRBD2 (6 bases). This CDR3 is built from 12 residues. Germline loops: CDR1 SGDLS, CDR2 YYNGEE. V lost 4 bases and J lost 10, with 12 bases in between. The CDR3 DNA sequence: TGTGCCAGCAGCCCGTTCGCGGGGGAGCAGTTCTTC. Its translation: CASSPFAGEQFF.

The V call is TRBV5-1, the J call TRBJ2-1, with a tentative D call TRBD2 (6 bases). Trimming stripped 3 bases from V and 2 bases from J, with 18 bases between. Germline lookup yields CDR1 SGHRS and CDR2 YFSETQ. This CDR3 contains 17 residues. CDR3 in amino acids: CASSSPRGKTPYNEQFF. Written as DNA, the CDR3 is TGCGCCAGCAGCTCCCCCCGCGGGAAAACCCCCTACAATGAGCAGTTCTTC.

The V and J genes are TRBV6-4 and TRBJ1-2; tentatively, D is TRBD1 (5 bases). V lost 2 bases, J lost 5 bases, and 12 bases lay in between. Germline-derived CDR1 and CDR2 are MRHNA and SNTAGT. The CDR3 is made up of 14 amino acids. In DNA, the CDR3 is TGTGCCAGCAGTGACCCCCGGGGGAGGTATGGCTACACCTTC. Encoded protein: CASSDPRGRYGYTF.

The V and J genes are TRBV11-2 and TRBJ2-7, with 8 bases aligning to TRBD2. This CDR3 contains 14 residues. J lost 5 bases, V lost 2 bases, and 5 bases had no gene match. Per germline, CDR1 SGHAT and CDR2 FQNNGV. CDR3: CASSLSGRVHEQYF. CDR3 coding DNA: TGTGCCAGCAGCTTAAGCGGGAGAGTCCACGAGCAGTACTTC.

The CDR3 nucleotides are TGCGCCAGCAGCCAAGTAAGGGGAAGCTCCTACAATGAGCAGTTCTTC. This gives the protein CASSQVRGSSYNEQFF. The chain couples TRBV4-1 to TRBJ2-1; perhaps TRBD1 as D (5 bases). The germline V gene encodes CDR1 MGHRA and CDR2 YSYEKL. The CDR3 totals 16 residues. V was pared by 1 base and J by 0 bases, with 10 bases between.

J is TRBJ1-4 and V is TRBV5-4; 9 bases map to TRBD1. This CDR3 contains 14 residues. Trimming cost V 4 bases and J 7 bases; bases outside gene matches: 5. Germline lookup yields CDR1 SGHNT and CDR2 YYREEE (reference sequence). CDR3 loop: CASSPTGGSEKLFF. The CDR3 nucleotides are TGTGCCAGCAGCCCGACAGGGGGGAGTGAAAAACTGTTTTTT.

V usage is TRBV11-2 and J usage is TRBJ2-2; D is perhaps TRBD2 (5 bases). Looked up from germline, CDR1 is SGHAT and CDR2 is FQNNGV. The CDR3 is 13 amino acids. V was trimmed by 4 bases and J by 5 bases, leaving 8 bases between them. This CDR3 is CASSWTLTGELFF. In DNA form, the CDR3 reads TGTGCCAGCAGCTGGACTCTGACCGGGGAGCTGTTTTTT.

This chain links TRBV27 with TRBJ1-1; D perhaps matches TRBD1 (6 bases). The ends were cut back, 3 bases at V and 1 base at J, with 15 bases in the middle. CDR1 and CDR2 from the germline V gene are MNHEY and SMNVEV (reference sequence). CDR3 length: 16 residues. Written as DNA, the CDR3 is TGTGCCAGCAGTTTGCGACAGGTTTCCCCGAACACTGAAGCTTTCTTT. This codes for CASSLRQVSPNTEAFF.

The chain recombines TRBV2 with TRBJ2-7; no clear D gene. CDR1 is SNHLY, CDR2 FYNNEI, per germline. Trimming took 4 bases from V and 2 from J, leaving 12 bases between them. The CDR3 has 14 amino acids. The CDR3 nucleotides are TGTGCCAGCAGTGTTCCCAGTGTAACCTACGAGCAGTACTTC. It is translated as CASSVPSVTYEQYF.

This chain uses TRBV13 with TRBJ2-3; 10 bases are a match to TRBD1. This CDR3 comprises 15 residues. V shed 5 bases and J 4 bases; nucleotides not matched to a gene: 6. Germline V gives CDR1 PRHDT, CDR2 FYEKMQ (reference sequence). The DNA for the CDR3 is TGTGCCAGCAGCAACGACAGGGGGCGGTCAGATACGCAGTATTTT. Its translation is CASSNDRGRSDTQYF. Complete variable domain (other parts from reference TRBV13 and TRBJ2-3): AAGVIQSPRHLIKEKRETATLKCYPIPRHDTVYWYQQGPGQDPQFLISFYEKMQSDKGSIPDRFSAQQFSDYHSELNMSSLELGDSALYFCASSNDRGRSDTQYFGPGTRLTVL.

The chain is built from TRBV7-9 and TRBJ2-2; 8 bases are a match to TRBD2. The junction had 8 bases not matched to a gene; V was cut back by 5 bases and J by 0 bases. The germline CDR1 and CDR2 sequences are SEHNR and FQNEAQ (reference sequence). This CDR3 has 17 amino acids. The CDR3 reads CASSPPAGGPNTGELFF. CDR3 in DNA: TGTGCCAGCAGCCCTCCCGCGGGGGGACCGAACACCGGGGAGCTGTTTTTT.

The V gene is TRBV6-5, the J gene TRBJ2-1; a possible D gene is TRBD1 (6 bases). V shed 6 bases and J shed 7 bases, with 13 bases lying between them. The CDR3 runs 13 residues. The germline CDR1 and CDR2 sequences are MNHEY and SVGAGI. The CDR3 loop is CASSPGVGNEQFF. DNA for the CDR3: TGTGCCAGCAGCCCAGGGGTGGGGAATGAGCAGTTCTTC.

The CDR3 DNA is TGTGCCAGTAGTATGGCAGGTTATAGCAATCAGCCCCAGCATTTT. It yields the protein CASSMAGYSNQPQHF. V gene TRBV19 combines with J gene TRBJ1-5; D remains unclear. The germline V gene has CDR1 LNHDA and CDR2 SQIVND (reference sequence). The CDR3 contains 15 residues. Trimming pared 3 bases from V and 0 bases from J, leaving 9 bases between.

The chain links TRBV4-1 to TRBJ2-4; D is uncertain. The CDR3 spans 14 residues. Trimming left V 1 base short and J 7 bases short, with 11 bases between. CDR1 and CDR2 (germline): MGHRA, YSYEKL. This chain's CDR3 is CASSQGVAGNIQYF. CDR3 bases: TGCGCCAGCAGCCAAGGAGTCGCAGGCAACATTCAGTACTTC.

V usage is TRBV7-6 and J usage is TRBJ1-1; D unresolved. CDR1 is SGHVS, CDR2 FNYEAQ, per germline. The CDR3 has 16 residues. The V and J ends lost 0 bases and 1 base respectively, with 12 bases between them. CDR3 DNA sequence: TGTGCCAGCAGCTTAGCGGGAGGGCATCCGAACACTGAAGCTTTCTTT. Amino acids: CASSLAGGHPNTEAFF. Using reference TRBV7-6 and TRBJ1-1 for the parts outside the CDR3, the full variable domain is GAGVSQSPRYKVTKRGQDVALRCDPISGHVSLYWYRQALGQGPEFLTYFNYEAQQDKSGLPNDRFSAERPEGSISTLTIQRTEQRDSAMYRCASSLAGGHPNTEAFFGQGTRLTVV.

The chain employs TRBV5-1 and TRBJ2-2; 11 positions match TRBD2. The CDR3 loop spans 16 amino acids. The germline V gene encodes CDR1 SGHRS and CDR2 YFSETQ. V was pared by 4 bases and J by 6 bases, with 8 bases of the junction left unmatched. CDR3 nucleotide sequence: TGCGCCAGCAGCGGAGGGACTAGCGGTGGAGCCGGGGAGCTGTTTTTT. Its protein product is CASSGGTSGGAGELFF. Variable domain in full (rest from reference TRBV5-1 and TRBJ2-2): KAGVTQTPRYLIKTRGQQVTLSCSPISGHRSVSWYQQTPGQGLQFLFEYFSETQRNKGNFPGRFSGRQFSNSRSEMNVSTLELGDSALYLCASSGGTSGGAGELFFGEGSRLTVL.

The J gene is TRBJ2-2, the V gene TRBV30; no clear D. Germline lookup yields CDR1 GTSNPN and CDR2 SVGIG (reference sequence). V was shortened by 8 bases and J by 3 bases, with 10 bases between the two germline ends. CDR3 size: 12 residues. In DNA form, the CDR3 reads TGTGCCATTGAAAGAGACACCGGGGAGCTGTTTTTT. Translated: CAIERDTGELFF.

This chain joins TRBV4-2 and TRBJ1-4; 8 nucleotides line up with TRBD1. Germline-derived CDR1 and CDR2 are LGHNA and YNFKEQ. Losses at the gene ends were 1 base for V and 7 bases for J; bases not matched to a gene: 5. CDR3 size: 15 residues. The CDR3 spells CASSQVTTGVEKLFF. Written as DNA, the CDR3 is TGTGCCAGCAGCCAAGTCACGACAGGGGTTGAAAAACTGTTTTTT.

The V and J genes are TRBV4-1 and TRBJ2-7; D not resolved. V was pared by 0 bases and J by 6 bases, with 9 bases between. Germline assignment: CDR1 MGHRA and CDR2 YSYEKL. The CDR3 consists of 13 residues. CDR3 DNA: TGCGCCAGCAGCCAAGATGCGGCCGCCGAGCAGTACTTC. As protein: CASSQDAAAEQYF.

V is TRBV27 and J is TRBJ2-1, with D tentatively TRBD1 (7 bases). Germline V gives CDR1 MNHEY, CDR2 SMNVEV (reference sequence). Trimming took off 2 bases at V and 9 bases at J, with 14 bases between the two ends. The length of the CDR3 is 14 residues. CDR3 protein: CASSLGAGGGEQFF. CDR3 bases: TGTGCCAGCAGTTTAGGGGCAGGGGGAGGTGAGCAGTTCTTC.

The J gene is TRBJ2-2, the V gene TRBV19; 8 nucleotides line up with TRBD1. Germline assignment: CDR1 LNHDA and CDR2 SQIVND (reference sequence). The CDR3 length is 19 residues. V shed 3 bases and J 4 bases; nucleotides not matched to a gene: 16. The CDR3, as DNA: TGTGCCAGTAGTATCAGGGGGGCGGTCGGACAGGGAGCCACCGGGGAGCTGTTTTTT. It yields the protein CASSIRGAVGQGATGELFF.

The chain recombines TRBV27 with TRBJ1-4, with D perhaps matching TRBD1 (5 bases). V lost 8 bases to trimming and J lost 0 bases, with 7 bases between them. Per germline, CDR1 MNHEY and CDR2 SMNVEV (reference sequence). The CDR3 runs 13 residues. DNA of the CDR3: TGTGCCAGCGGGACTACAACTAATGAAAAACTGTTTTTT. Its translation is CASGTTTNEKLFF.

V and J are TRBV7-8 and TRBJ2-7; 8 nucleotides align to TRBD2. Germline CDR1 and CDR2: SGHVS and FQNEAQ. V gave up 0 bases and J gave up 3 bases; unmatched junction bases: 7. The CDR3 extends over 16 amino acids. The CDR3 here is CASSLAGTSIFYEQYF. CDR3 in DNA: TGTGCCAGCAGCTTAGCCGGGACTAGTATTTTCTACGAGCAGTACTTC.

The chain employs TRBV11-1 and TRBJ1-5, with D maybe TRBD1 (5 bases). V lost 5 bases, J lost 4 bases, and 9 bases lay in between. This CDR3 contains 13 residues. CDR1 is SGHAT, CDR2 FQDESV, per germline (reference sequence). CDR3 coding DNA: TGTGCCAGCAGCCGGGGGGGAAATCAGCCCCAGCATTTT. Protein sequence: CASSRGGNQPQHF.

This sequence joins TRBV4-1 and TRBJ1-5; D remains ambiguous. Germline V gene sequence: CDR1 MGHRA, CDR2 YSYEKL. The V end was cut by 1 base, the J end by 0 bases, with 7 bases between. The CDR3 runs to 15 residues. The DNA of the CDR3 is TGCGCCAGCAGCCAAGTTGACATTAGCAATCAGCCCCAGCATTTT. Its protein product is CASSQVDISNQPQHF.

This clone was recorded only once. V gene TRBV5-4 combines with J gene TRBJ2-2; D is possibly TRBD1 (5 bases). The germline V and J ends were trimmed by 0 bases and 1 base, with 7 bases remaining between them. Per the germline V gene, CDR1 is SGHNT and CDR2 is YYREEE (reference sequence). This CDR3 is 15 amino acids long. The CDR3 nucleotides are TGTGCCAGCAGCTTGGGAGGACAGAACACCGGGGAGCTGTTTTTT. The encoded protein is CASSLGGQNTGELFF.

The CDR3 sequence: CASSPTGVAYEQYF. CDR3 coding DNA: TGTGCCAGTAGTCCCACAGGGGTGGCCTACGAGCAGTACTTC. This chain uses TRBV19 with TRBJ2-7; 7 nucleotides match TRBD1. V lost 5 bases to trimming and J lost 2 bases; unmatched junction nucleotides: 6. The CDR3 loop spans 14 amino acids. Germline lookup yields CDR1 LNHDA and CDR2 SQIVND (reference sequence).

V is TRBV4-2 and J is TRBJ2-7; D is perhaps TRBD1 (6 bases). The CDR3 has 15 amino acids. Between the trimmed V and J ends, which lost 4 bases and 4 bases, there was a span of 17 bases. CDR1 LGHNA and CDR2 YNFKEQ come from the germline V gene. The CDR3: CASSLLTGTNYEQYF. CDR3 nucleotide sequence: TGTGCCAGCAGCCTCCTGACCGGGACAAATTACGAGCAGTACTTC.

This clone was picked up a small number of times. V and J are TRBV28 and TRBJ2-4; 9 nucleotides line up with TRBD2. Germline V gene lookup returns CDR1 MDHEN and CDR2 SYDVKM. V dropped 3 bases and J dropped 7; count of bases not matched to a gene: 7. The CDR3 runs to 15 residues. The CDR3 region has the DNA TGTGCCAGCAGTTTTCCCGGGACTAGCAATAACATTCAGTACTTC. Translation: CASSFPGTSNNIQYF.

This chain uses TRBV18 with TRBJ2-1; no reliable D call. Trimming left V 3 bases short and J 8 bases short, with 11 bases between. CDR3 length: 13 residues. Looked up from germline, CDR1 is KGHSH and CDR2 is LQKENI. The CDR3 reads CASSPPWSDEQFF. The CDR3 region has the DNA TGTGCCAGCTCACCCCCCTGGTCGGATGAGCAGTTCTTC.

The CDR3 here is CASSLSGGSGNTIYF. DNA of the CDR3: TGTGCCAGCAGTTTATCAGGGGGTTCTGGAAACACCATATATTTT. This chain uses TRBV28 with TRBJ1-3, with 7 nucleotides matching TRBD1. The trim removed 1 base at V and 1 base at J, leaving 1 base unmatched. Per the germline V gene, CDR1 is MDHEN and CDR2 is SYDVKM. This CDR3 is built from 15 residues.